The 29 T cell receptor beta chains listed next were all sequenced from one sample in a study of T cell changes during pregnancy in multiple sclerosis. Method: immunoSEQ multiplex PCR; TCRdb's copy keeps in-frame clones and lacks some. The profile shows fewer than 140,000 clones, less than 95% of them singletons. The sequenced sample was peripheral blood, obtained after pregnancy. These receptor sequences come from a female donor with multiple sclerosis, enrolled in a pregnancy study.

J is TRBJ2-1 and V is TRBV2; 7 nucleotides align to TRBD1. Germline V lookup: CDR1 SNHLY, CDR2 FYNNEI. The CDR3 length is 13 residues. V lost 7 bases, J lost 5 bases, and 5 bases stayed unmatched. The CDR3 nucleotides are TGTGCCAGCACTCCCGACAGGGACAATGAGCAGTTCTTC. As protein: CASTPDRDNEQFF.

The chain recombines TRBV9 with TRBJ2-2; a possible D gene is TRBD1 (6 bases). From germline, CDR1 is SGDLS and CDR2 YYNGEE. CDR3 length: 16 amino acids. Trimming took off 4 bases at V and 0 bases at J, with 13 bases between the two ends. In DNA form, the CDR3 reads TGTGCCAGCAGCCCTATAGGGGGAGCGAACACCGGGGAGCTGTTTTTT. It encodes CASSPIGGANTGELFF.

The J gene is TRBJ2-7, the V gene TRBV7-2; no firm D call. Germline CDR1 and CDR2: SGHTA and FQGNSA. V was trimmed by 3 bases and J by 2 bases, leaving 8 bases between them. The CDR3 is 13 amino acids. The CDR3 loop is CASSLYAAYEQYF. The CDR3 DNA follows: TGTGCCAGCAGCTTGTATGCGGCCTACGAGCAGTACTTC.

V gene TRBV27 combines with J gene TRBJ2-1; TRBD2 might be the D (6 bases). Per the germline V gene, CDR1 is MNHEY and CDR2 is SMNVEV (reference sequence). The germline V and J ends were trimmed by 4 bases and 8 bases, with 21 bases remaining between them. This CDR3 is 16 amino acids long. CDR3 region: CASSSSGAGISYEQFF. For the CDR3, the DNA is TGTGCCAGCAGTTCCTCCGGGGCGGGAATATCGTATGAGCAGTTCTTC.

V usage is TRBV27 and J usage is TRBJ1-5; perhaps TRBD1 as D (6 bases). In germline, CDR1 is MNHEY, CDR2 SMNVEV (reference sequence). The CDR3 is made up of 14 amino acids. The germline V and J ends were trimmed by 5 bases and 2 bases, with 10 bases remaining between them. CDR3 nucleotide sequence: TGTGCCAGCAGTAGATACAGGGGCAATCAGCCCCAGCATTTT. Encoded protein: CASSRYRGNQPQHF.

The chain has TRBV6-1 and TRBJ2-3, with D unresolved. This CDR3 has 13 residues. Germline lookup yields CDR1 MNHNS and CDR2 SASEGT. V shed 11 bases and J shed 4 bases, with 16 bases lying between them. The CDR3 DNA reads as TGTGCCGGCTCTCTAGAGGCCCCAGATACGCAGTATTTT. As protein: CAGSLEAPDTQYF.

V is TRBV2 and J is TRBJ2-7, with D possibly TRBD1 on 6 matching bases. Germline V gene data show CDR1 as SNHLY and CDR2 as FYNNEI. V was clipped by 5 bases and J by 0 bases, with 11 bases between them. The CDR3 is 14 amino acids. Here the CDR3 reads CASSPDRSSYEQYF. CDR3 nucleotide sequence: TGTGCCAGCAGTCCTGACAGGAGCTCCTACGAGCAGTACTTC.

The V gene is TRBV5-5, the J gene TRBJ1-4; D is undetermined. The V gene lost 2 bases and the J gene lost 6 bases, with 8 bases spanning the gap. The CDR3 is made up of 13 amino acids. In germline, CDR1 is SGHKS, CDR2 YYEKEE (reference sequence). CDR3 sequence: CASSFAVYEKLFF. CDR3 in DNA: TGTGCCAGCAGCTTTGCGGTTTATGAAAAACTGTTTTTT.

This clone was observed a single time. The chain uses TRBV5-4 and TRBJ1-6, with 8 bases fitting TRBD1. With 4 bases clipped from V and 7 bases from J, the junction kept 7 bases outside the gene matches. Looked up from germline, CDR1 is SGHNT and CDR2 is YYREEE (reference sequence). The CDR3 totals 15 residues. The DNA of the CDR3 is TGTGCCAGCAGCCTAAAGACAGGGGAGAATTCACCCCTCCACTTT. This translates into CASSLKTGENSPLHF.

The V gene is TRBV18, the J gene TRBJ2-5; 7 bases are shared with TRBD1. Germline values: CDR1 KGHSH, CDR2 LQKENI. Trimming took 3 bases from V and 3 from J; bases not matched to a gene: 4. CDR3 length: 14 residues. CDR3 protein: CASSPGQAEETQYF. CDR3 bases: TGTGCCAGCTCACCTGGACAGGCCGAAGAGACCCAGTACTTC.

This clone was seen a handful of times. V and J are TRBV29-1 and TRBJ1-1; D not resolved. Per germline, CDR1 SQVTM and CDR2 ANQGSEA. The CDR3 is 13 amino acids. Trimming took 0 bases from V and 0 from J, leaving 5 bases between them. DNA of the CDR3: TGCAGCGTTGAAGAGGAGTTGAACACTGAAGCTTTCTTT. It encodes CSVEEELNTEAFF.

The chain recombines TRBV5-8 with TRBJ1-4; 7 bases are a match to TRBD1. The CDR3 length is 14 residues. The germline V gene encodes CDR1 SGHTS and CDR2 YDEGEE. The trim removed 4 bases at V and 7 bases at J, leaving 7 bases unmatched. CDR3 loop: CASSLGNRGEKLFF. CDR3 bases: TGTGCCAGCAGCCTAGGGAACAGGGGTGAAAAACTGTTTTTT.

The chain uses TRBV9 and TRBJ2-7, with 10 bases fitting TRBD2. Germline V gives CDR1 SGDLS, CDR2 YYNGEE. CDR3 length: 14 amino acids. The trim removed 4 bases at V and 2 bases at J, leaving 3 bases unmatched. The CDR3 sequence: CASSPSGRAYEQYF. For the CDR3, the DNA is TGTGCCAGCAGCCCAAGCGGGAGGGCCTACGAGCAGTACTTC.

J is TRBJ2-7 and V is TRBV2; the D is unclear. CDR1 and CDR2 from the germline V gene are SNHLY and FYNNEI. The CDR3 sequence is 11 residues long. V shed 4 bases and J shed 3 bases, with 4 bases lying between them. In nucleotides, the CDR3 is TGTGCCAGCAGTGTTAGCTACGAGCAGTACTTC. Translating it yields CASSVSYEQYF.

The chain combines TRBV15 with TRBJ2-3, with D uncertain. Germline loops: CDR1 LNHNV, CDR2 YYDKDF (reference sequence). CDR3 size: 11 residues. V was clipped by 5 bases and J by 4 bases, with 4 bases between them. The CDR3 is CATSRSDTQYF. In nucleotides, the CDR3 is TGTGCCACCAGCCGGTCAGATACGCAGTATTTT. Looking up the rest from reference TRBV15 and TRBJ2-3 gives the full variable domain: DAMVIQNPRYQVTQFGKPVTLSCSQTLNHNVMYWYQQKSSQAPKLLFHYYDKDFNNEADTPDNFQSRRPNTSFCFLDIRSPGLGDTAMYLCATSRSDTQYFGPGTRLTVL.

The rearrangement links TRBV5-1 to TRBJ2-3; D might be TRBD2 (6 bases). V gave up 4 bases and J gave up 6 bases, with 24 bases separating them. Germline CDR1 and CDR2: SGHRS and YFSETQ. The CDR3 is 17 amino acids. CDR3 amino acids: CASSPTIIRESRDTQYF. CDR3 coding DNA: TGCGCCAGCAGCCCCACCATAATACGGGAGTCGAGGGATACGCAGTATTTT.

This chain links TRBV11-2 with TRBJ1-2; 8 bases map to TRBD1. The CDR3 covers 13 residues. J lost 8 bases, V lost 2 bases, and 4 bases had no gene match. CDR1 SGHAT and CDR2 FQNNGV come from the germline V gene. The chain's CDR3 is CASSLNRGVGYTF. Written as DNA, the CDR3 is TGTGCCAGCAGCTTAAACAGGGGGGTCGGCTACACCTTC.

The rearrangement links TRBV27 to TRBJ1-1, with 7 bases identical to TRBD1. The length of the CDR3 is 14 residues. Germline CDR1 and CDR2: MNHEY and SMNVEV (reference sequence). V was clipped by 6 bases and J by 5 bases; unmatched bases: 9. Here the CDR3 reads CASRAESRGTEAFF. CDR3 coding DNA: TGTGCCAGCAGGGCCGAAAGCAGGGGGACTGAAGCTTTCTTT.

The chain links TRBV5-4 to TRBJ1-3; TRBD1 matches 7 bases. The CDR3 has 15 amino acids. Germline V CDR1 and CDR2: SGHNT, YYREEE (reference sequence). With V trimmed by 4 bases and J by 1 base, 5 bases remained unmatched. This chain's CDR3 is CASSLPGGSGNTIYF. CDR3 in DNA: TGTGCCAGCAGCCTCCCAGGGGGTTCTGGAAACACCATATATTTT.

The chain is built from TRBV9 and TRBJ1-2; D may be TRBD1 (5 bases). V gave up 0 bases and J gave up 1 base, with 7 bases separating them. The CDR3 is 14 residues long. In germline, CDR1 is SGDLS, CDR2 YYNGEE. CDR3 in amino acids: CASSVGTSNYGYTF. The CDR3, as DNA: TGTGCCAGCAGCGTAGGGACAAGTAACTATGGCTACACCTTC.

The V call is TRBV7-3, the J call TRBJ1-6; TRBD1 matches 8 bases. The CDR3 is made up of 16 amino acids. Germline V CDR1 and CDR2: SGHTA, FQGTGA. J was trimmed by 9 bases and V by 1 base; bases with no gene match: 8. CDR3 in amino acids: CASSLNPNRGFSPLHF. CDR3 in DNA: TGTGCCAGCAGCTTAAATCCCAACAGGGGGTTTTCACCCCTCCACTTT.

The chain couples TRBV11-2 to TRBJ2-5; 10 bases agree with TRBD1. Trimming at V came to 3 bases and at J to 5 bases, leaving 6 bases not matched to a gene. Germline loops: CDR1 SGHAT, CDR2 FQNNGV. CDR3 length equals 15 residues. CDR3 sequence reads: CASSLGPGQGETQYF. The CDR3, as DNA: TGTGCCAGCAGCTTGGGGCCGGGACAGGGGGAGACCCAGTACTTC. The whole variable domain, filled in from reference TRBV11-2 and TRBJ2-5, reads EAGVAQSPRYKIIEKRQSVAFWCNPISGHATLYWYQQILGQGPKLLIQFQNNGVVDDSQLPKDRFSAERLKGVDSTLKIQPAKLEDSAVYLCASSLGPGQGETQYFGPGTRLLVL.

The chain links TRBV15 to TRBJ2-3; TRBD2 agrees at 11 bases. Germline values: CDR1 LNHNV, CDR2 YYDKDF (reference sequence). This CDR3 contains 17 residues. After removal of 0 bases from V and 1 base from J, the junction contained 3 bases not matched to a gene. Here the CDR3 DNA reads TGTGCCACCAGCAGAGATCTACTAGCGGGGGGCACAGATACGCAGTATTTT. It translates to CATSRDLLAGGTDTQYF.

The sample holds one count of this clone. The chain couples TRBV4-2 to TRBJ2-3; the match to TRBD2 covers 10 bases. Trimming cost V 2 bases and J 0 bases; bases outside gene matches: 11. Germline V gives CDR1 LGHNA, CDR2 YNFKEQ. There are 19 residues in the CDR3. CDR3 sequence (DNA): TGTGCCAGCAGCCAACCCGTCGGGACTAGCGAGACTAGCACAGATACGCAGTATTTT. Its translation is CASSQPVGTSETSTDTQYF.

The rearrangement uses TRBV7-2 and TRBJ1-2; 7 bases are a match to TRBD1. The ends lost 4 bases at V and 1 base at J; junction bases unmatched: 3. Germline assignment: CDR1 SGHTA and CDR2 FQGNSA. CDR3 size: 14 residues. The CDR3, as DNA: TGTGCCAGCAGCTCCAGGGGGATTAACTATGGCTACACCTTC. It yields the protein CASSSRGINYGYTF.

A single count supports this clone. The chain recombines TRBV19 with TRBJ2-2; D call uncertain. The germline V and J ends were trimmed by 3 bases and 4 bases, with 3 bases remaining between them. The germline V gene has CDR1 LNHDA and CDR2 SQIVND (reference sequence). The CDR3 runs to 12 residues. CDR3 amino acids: CASSISTGELFF. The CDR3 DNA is TGTGCCAGTAGTATCAGCACCGGGGAGCTGTTTTTT.

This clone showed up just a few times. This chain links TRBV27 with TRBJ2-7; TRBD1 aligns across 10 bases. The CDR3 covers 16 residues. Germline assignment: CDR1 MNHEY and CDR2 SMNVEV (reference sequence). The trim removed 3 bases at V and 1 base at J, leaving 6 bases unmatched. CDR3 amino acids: CASSFVVDRGSYEQYF. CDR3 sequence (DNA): TGTGCCAGCAGTTTTGTGGTGGACAGGGGGTCCTACGAGCAGTACTTC.

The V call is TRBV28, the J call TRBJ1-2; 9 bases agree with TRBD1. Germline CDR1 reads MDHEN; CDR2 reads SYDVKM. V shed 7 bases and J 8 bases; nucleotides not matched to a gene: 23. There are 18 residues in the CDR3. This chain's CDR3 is CASTPGGLGQGGFGGYTF. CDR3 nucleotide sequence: TGTGCCAGCACCCCCGGGGGTTTGGGACAGGGAGGATTCGGGGGCTACACCTTC.

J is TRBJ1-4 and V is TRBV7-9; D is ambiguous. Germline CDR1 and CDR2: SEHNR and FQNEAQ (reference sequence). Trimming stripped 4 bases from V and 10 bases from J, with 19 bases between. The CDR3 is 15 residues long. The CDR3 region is CASSSTTTLGGKLFF. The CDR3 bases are TGTGCCAGCAGCTCAACGACTACTCTGGGTGGAAAACTGTTTTTT. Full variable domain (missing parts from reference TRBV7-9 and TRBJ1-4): DTGVSQNPRHKITKRGQNVTFRCDPISEHNRLYWYRQTLGQGPEFLTYFQNEAQLEKSRLLSDRFSAERPKGSFSTLEIQRTEQGDSAMYLCASSSTTTLGGKLFFGSGTQLSVL.